The TCR beta chain under discussion was sequenced for a study of blood T cell repertoires in COVID-19. Study overall: The study drew acute and convalescent COVID-19 samples from the United States, Italy and Spain. Sources were T cells, B-cell-depleted T cells, or PBMCs; the material itself was cDNA or gDNA.

Authors' methods: It was from reference gene primer amplification that nucleated cell counts were estimated. Only in-frame clones appear in the TCRdb table, and some are missing; sequencing was by immunoSEQ multiplex PCR. Clone size and the V and J calls come from that table; the DNA yielded D and trimming. Found here are around 100,000 clones, roughly 84% of them singletons; the top ten hold 3% to 3.5%. The CDR3 extends over 17 amino acids. Germline lookup yields CDR1 SQVTM and CDR2 ANQGSEA. V shed 0 bases, J shed 0 bases, and the junction held 9 bases outside the gene matches. The origin of this receptor is a man aged 40-49 years with acute or convalescent COVID-19. Specimen: peripheral blood. The rearrangement links TRBV29-1 to TRBJ2-3, with 7 bases aligning to TRBD2. The CDR3 spells CSVEDPAGTFSTDTQYF. The CDR3 DNA reads as TGCAGCGTTGAAGATCCAGCGGGGACCTTTAGCACAGATACGCAGTATTTT.